The present T cell receptor (beta chain) was sequenced within a study of blood T cells in healthy people across ages. Primers used in a second PCR of roughly 7 to 12 cycles were a sample-barcoded 5' primer and a J-beta primer mix. Each of the cDNA molecules was tagged by a template-switch adaptor with 12 random nucleotides. TCRdb reprocessed the 5' RACE reads with MiXCR, giving one entry per CDR3 protein. The repertoire consists of around 800,000 distinct CDR3 sequences, with around a quarter occurring once and the leading ten covering under 3%. From germline, CDR1 is SGHRS and CDR2 YFSETQ. V dropped 4 bases and J dropped 12; count of bases not matched to a gene: 8. This CDR3 spans 13 amino acids. Per sample, a minimum of 6.5 million PBMCs were isolated. This clonotype was counted only a few times. The same data also went into a second study, on T cells of mothers and their children. That source reports: Relative to unrelated pairs, biologically related mother-child dyads exhibited marginally greater, non-significant overlap.

This rearrangement joins TRBV5-1 to TRBJ2-1, with 9 bases matching TRBD2. The specimen was blood. This TCR was recovered from a boy between 10 and 17 years old in good health. The CDR3 DNA follows: TGCGCCAGCAGCGTGGGACTAGCTAACCCGCAGTTCTTC. This codes for CASSVGLANPQFF. The variable domain in full, with the rest retrieved from reference TRBV5-1 and TRBJ2-1, is KAGVTQTPRYLIKTRGQQVTLSCSPISGHRSVSWYQQTPGQGLQFLFEYFSETQRNKGNFPGRFSGRQFSNSRSEMNVSTLELGDSALYLCASSVGLANPQFFGPGTRLTVL.